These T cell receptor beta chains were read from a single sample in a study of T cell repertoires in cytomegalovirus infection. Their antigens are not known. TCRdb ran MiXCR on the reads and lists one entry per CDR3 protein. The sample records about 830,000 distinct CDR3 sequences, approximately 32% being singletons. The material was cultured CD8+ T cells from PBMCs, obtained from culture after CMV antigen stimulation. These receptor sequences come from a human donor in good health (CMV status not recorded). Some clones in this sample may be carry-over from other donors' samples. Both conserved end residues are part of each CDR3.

CDR3: CSARDVMDEAFF
V: TRBV20-1
J: TRBJ1-1

CDR3: CATAGTQRQGNIGANVLTF
V: TRBV2
J: TRBJ2-6

CDR3: CASSPRPTVRYGYTF
V: TRBV27
J: TRBJ1-2

CDR3: CASSQVGWNEKLFF
V: TRBV4-2
J: TRBJ1-4

CDR3: CASSPRQGLFNYGYTF
V: TRBV5-4
J: TRBJ1-2

CDR3: CASSLDFRQGKWGAFF
V: TRBV7-2
J: TRBJ1-1

CDR3: CASSSESGLAGGHEQYF
V: TRBV11-3
J: TRBJ2-7

CDR3: CASGDREGSSYEQYF
V: TRBV2
J: TRBJ2-7

CDR3: CASSRAGTSGGMFRDTQYF
V: TRBV6-5
J: TRBJ2-3

CDR3: CASSFVGVDGYTF
V: TRBV27
J: TRBJ1-2

CDR3: CASSPDLAKNIQYF
V: TRBV6-6
J: TRBJ2-4

CDR3: CASSLRTEGTGELFF
V: TRBV7-7
J: TRBJ2-2

CDR3: CSARPRMNTGELFF
V: TRBV20-1
J: TRBJ2-2

CDR3: CASSQQSETGELFF
V: TRBV4-3
J: TRBJ2-2

CDR3: CASSHMIPGQGLGSPLHF
V: TRBV7-8
J: TRBJ1-6

CDR3: CASSETGSADQPQHF
V: TRBV10-1
J: TRBJ1-5

CDR3: CASSLVREPNYGYTF
V: TRBV5-6
J: TRBJ1-2

CDR3: CATELAGVTGELFF
V: TRBV2
J: TRBJ2-2

CDR3: CSARDFGVAGVRPHQETQYF
V: TRBV20-1
J: TRBJ2-5

CDR3: CASSLNRGEKLFF
V: TRBV7-2
J: TRBJ1-4

CDR3: CASKISGNQQFF
V: TRBV5-8
J: TRBJ2-1

CDR3: CASSLPTSGENNEQFF
V: TRBV7-9
J: TRBJ2-1

CDR3: CASSQFRDLSTDTQYF
V: TRBV4-3
J: TRBJ2-3

CDR3: CASSSPSGRLSYNEQFF
V: TRBV7-9
J: TRBJ2-1

CDR3: CASSFSGFSTDTQYF
V: TRBV6-2/TRBV6-3
J: TRBJ2-3

CDR3: CASSLEVGLAGQPTDTQYF
V: TRBV7-6
J: TRBJ2-3

CDR3: CASQGVANTGELFF
V: TRBV7-8
J: TRBJ2-2

CDR3: CASLYRVHYGYTF
V: TRBV27
J: TRBJ1-2

CDR3: CASSAQVFYYTIYF
V: TRBV12-3/TRBV12-4
J: TRBJ1-3

CDR3: CASSPRSNEKLFF
V: TRBV11-2
J: TRBJ1-4

CDR3: CASSSRDRFRYEQYF
V: TRBV27
J: TRBJ2-7

CDR3: CASIALGTANTEAFF
V: TRBV19
J: TRBJ1-1

CDR3: CASSIEGTGELFF
V: TRBV19
J: TRBJ2-2

CDR3: CASSLGGGGGETQYF
V: TRBV7-6
J: TRBJ2-5

CDR3: CASVGEGRYTF
V: TRBV6-5
J: TRBJ1-2

CDR3: CASSQDFIGVTGELFF
V: TRBV4-1
J: TRBJ2-2

CDR3: CASSIKLHSNQPQHF
V: TRBV19
J: TRBJ1-5

CDR3: CASSPDRGRGTDTQYF
V: TRBV12-3/TRBV12-4
J: TRBJ2-3

CDR3: CSARETGTSGGAPQETQYF
V: TRBV20-1
J: TRBJ2-5

CDR3: CSVLDRGVRATQYF
V: TRBV29-1
J: TRBJ2-5

CDR3: CASSEGRPREKLFF
V: TRBV5-6
J: TRBJ1-4

CDR3: CASSVGQNNVLTF
V: TRBV6-1
J: TRBJ2-6

CDR3: CASSLLGTGGAWGYTF
V: TRBV7-9
J: TRBJ1-2

CDR3: CASSVPGQSEAFF
V: TRBV6-2/TRBV6-3
J: TRBJ1-1

CDR3: CASSFPWDRRLNQPQHF
V: TRBV28
J: TRBJ1-5

CDR3: CASSPWTATSTDTQYF
V: TRBV5-5
J: TRBJ2-3

CDR3: CASSLGQVPTNYGYTF
V: TRBV5-4
J: TRBJ1-2

CDR3: CASSSGQGQKKLFF
V: TRBV12-3/TRBV12-4
J: TRBJ1-4

CDR3: CASSKELRTKEQYF
V: TRBV5-5
J: TRBJ2-7

CDR3: CASSLKAGEAFF
V: TRBV5-1
J: TRBJ1-1

CDR3: CASSLITLRDGYTF
V: TRBV28
J: TRBJ1-2

CDR3: CASSEAGTYGYTF
V: TRBV6-4
J: TRBJ1-2

CDR3: CASSSRQFYGYTF
V: TRBV6-2/TRBV6-3
J: TRBJ1-2

CDR3: CASSERGWGSTDTQYF
V: TRBV25-1
J: TRBJ2-3